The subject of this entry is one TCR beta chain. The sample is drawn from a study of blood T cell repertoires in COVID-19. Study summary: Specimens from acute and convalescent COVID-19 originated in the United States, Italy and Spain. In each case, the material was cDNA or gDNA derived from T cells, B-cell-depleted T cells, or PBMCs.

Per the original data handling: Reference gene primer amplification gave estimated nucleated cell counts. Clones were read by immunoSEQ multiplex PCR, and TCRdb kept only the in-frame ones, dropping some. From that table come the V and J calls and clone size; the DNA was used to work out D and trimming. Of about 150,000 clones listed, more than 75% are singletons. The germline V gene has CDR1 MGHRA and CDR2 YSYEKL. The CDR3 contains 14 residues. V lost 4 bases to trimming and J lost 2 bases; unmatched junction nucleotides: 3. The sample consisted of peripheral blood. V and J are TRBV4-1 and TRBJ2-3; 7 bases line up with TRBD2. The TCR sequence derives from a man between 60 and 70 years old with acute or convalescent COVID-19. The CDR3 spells CASSRAGATDTQYF. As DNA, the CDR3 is TGCGCCAGCAGCCGTGCGGGAGCCACAGATACGCAGTATTTT.